The present entry profiles one T cell receptor (beta chain) with its context. This record belongs to a study of T cell changes during pregnancy in multiple sclerosis. Some clones are missing from TCRdb's copy, which holds only in-frame ones; the method was immunoSEQ multiplex PCR. The sample holds tens of thousands of clones; roughly 91% are singletons and the top ten take 0.37%. The CDR3 spans 14 residues. The V gene end was trimmed by 2 bases and the J gene end by 4 bases; junction bases not matched to a gene: 2. In germline, CDR1 is MRHNA, CDR2 SNTAGT. The chain recombines TRBV6-4 with TRBJ2-7, with 10 bases matching TRBD2. The origin of this receptor is a female donor in good health, enrolled as a control in a pregnancy study. Sequenced material: CD4+ T cells from peripheral blood mononuclear cells, taken after pregnancy. The CDR3 loop is CASSDRTSGYEQYF. CDR3 DNA: TGTGCCAGCAGTGACCGGACTAGCGGATACGAGCAGTACTTC.